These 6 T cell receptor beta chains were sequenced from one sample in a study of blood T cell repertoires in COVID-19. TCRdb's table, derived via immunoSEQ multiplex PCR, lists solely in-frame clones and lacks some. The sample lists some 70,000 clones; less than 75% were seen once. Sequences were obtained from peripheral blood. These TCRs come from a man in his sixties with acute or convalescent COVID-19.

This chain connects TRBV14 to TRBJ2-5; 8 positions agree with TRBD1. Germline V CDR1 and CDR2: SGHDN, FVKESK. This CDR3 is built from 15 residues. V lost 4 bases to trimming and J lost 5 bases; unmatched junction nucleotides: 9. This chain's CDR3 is CASSRRSDRGETQYF. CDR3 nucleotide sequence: TGTGCCAGCAGCCGTCGCTCTGACAGGGGCGAGACCCAGTACTTC.

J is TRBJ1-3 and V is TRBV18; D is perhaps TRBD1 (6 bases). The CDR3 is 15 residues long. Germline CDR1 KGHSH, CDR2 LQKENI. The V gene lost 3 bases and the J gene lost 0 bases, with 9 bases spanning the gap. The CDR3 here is CASSPGQLSGNTIYF. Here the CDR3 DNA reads TGTGCCAGCTCACCGGGACAACTCTCTGGAAACACCATATATTTT.

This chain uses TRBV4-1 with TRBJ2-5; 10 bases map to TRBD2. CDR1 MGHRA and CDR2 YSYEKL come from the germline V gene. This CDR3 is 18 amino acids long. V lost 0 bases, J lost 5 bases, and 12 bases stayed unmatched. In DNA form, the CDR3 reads TGCGCCAGCAGCCAAGATGTCAGCGGGAGGGCCCGGGGGGAGACCCAGTACTTC. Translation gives CASSQDVSGRARGETQYF.

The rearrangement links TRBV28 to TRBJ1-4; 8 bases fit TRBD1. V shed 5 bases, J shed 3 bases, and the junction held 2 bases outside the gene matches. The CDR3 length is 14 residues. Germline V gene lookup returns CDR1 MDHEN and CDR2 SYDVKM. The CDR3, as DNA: TGTGCCAGCAGTCCGGACAGGGCTAATGAAAAACTGTTTTTT. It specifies CASSPDRANEKLFF.

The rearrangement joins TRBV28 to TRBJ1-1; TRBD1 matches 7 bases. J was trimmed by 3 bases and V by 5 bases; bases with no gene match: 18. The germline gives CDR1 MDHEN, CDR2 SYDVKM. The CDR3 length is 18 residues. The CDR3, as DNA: TGTGCCAGCAGTACACCCACAGTGAGGGGACAGAGTGACACTGAAGCTTTCTTT. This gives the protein CASSTPTVRGQSDTEAFF.

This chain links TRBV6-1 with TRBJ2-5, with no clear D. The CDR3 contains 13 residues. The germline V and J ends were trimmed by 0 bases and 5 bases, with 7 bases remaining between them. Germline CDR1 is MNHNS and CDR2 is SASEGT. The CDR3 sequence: CASSEALGETQYF. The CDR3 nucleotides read TGTGCCAGCAGTGAAGCCCTGGGCGAGACCCAGTACTTC.